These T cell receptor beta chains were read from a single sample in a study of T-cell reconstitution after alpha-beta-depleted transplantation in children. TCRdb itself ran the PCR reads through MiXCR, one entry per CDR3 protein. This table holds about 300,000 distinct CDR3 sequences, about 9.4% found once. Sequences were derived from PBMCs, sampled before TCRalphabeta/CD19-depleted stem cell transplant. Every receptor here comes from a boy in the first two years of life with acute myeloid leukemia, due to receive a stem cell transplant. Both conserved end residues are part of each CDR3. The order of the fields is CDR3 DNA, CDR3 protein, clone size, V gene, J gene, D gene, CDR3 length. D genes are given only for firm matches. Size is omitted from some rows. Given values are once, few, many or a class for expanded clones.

TGTGCCAGCAGTTTAGGATTGAAGAGTTATGAGCAGTTCTTC,CASSLGLKSYEQFF,many,TRBV27,TRBJ2-1,.,14
TGCAGTTCACCCGGGACAGGAATTATCAATGAGCAGTTCTTC,CSSPGTGIINEQFF,many,TRBV20-1,TRBJ2-1,TRBD1,14
TGTGCCAGCAGTTACTTACCAGTGGACAGGGTCAACACTGAAGCTTTCTTT,CASSYLPVDRVNTEAFF,many,TRBV6-5,TRBJ1-1,TRBD1,17
TGTGCCAGCAGCTTAGGAGCTAGCTTTAGAGGCTCCTACAATGAGCAGTTCTTC,CASSLGASFRGSYNEQFF,.,TRBV11-1,TRBJ2-1,.,18
TGTGCCAGCAGTCGGACCACCGGCGACTACAATGAGCAGTTCTTC,CASSRTTGDYNEQFF,many,TRBV6-5,TRBJ2-1,.,15
TGTGCCAGCAGGGCCCGAGTCCTAGGATCGTACGAGCAGTACTTC,CASRARVLGSYEQYF,many,TRBV2,TRBJ2-7,.,15
TGTGCCAGCAGCTTAGGAACTCCCTCTGGAAACACCATATATTTT,CASSLGTPSGNTIYF,many,TRBV7-9,TRBJ1-3,.,15
TGTGCCAGCAGCCAGTCCGCCGTTGAAGCTTTCTTT,CASSQSAVEAFF,many,TRBV3-1,TRBJ1-1,.,12
TGTGCCAGCAGCCAAGATCCGGGACTAGCGGGAAAGAGCCACGAGCAGTACTTC,CASSQDPGLAGKSHEQYF,.,TRBV3-1,TRBJ2-7,TRBD2,18
TGTGCCAGCAAAGACAGCTCCTATAATTCACCCCTCCACTTT,CASKDSSYNSPLHF,few,TRBV12-3/TRBV12-4,TRBJ1-6,.,14
TGTGCCAGCAGCTTAGAGACGGGGGCTGGTTCACCCCTCCACTTT,CASSLETGAGSPLHF,many,TRBV7-8,TRBJ1-6,.,15
TGTGCCATCAGTGGCCGGGGAAATGAGCAGTTCTTC,CAISGRGNEQFF,many,TRBV10-3,TRBJ2-1,.,12
TGCAGTGCGGAGACTAGCGGAGCCTACAATGAGCAGTTCTTC,CSAETSGAYNEQFF,many,TRBV20-1,TRBJ2-1,TRBD2,14
TGTGCCAGCAACCCGTCTGGGACAGGGTTGAGCTCCTACGAGCAGTACTTC,CASNPSGTGLSSYEQYF,many,TRBV28,TRBJ2-7,TRBD1,17
TGTGCCAGCAGCTTCACAGGTAGCGGGGAGCTGTTTTTT,CASSFTGSGELFF,.,TRBV7-3,TRBJ2-2,.,13
TGTGCCAGCAGCTCCCGAGGTAGCGGGGGGCTCACAGATACGCAGTATTTT,CASSSRGSGGLTDTQYF,few,TRBV7-3,TRBJ2-3,TRBD2,17
TGTGCCAGCAGTGGGGCCGGGACTCGTCAAGAGACCCAGTACTTC,CASSGAGTRQETQYF,many,TRBV2,TRBJ2-5,.,15
TGTGCCAGCAGCCCGATGGACGTCACCGGGGAGCTGTTTTTT,CASSPMDVTGELFF,many,TRBV7-3,TRBJ2-2,.,14
TGCAGCGTGGACACAGATACGCAGTATTTT,CSVDTDTQYF,many,TRBV29-1,TRBJ2-3,.,10
TGTGCCAGCAGTTACCATACGGGACGTCTGGCTTTCTTT,CASSYHTGRLAFF,.,TRBV6-6,TRBJ1-1,.,13
TGTGCCAGCAGCTTAGATAGCGCGAGCATTCAGTACTTC,CASSLDSASIQYF,many,TRBV7-3,TRBJ2-4,.,13
TGTGCCTTCAGTCCTTTGGGAATCAGGGACGCTCGAGCCTACGAGCAGTACTTC,CAFSPLGIRDARAYEQYF,.,TRBV3-1,TRBJ2-7,.,18
TGTGCCAGCAGTCCCTGGGACAGGGGAGAGACCCAGTACTTC,CASSPWDRGETQYF,many,TRBV27,TRBJ2-5,TRBD1,14
TGTGCTAGTGTCGGACAGGGGGACAATGAGCAGTTCTTC,CASVGQGDNEQFF,many,TRBV12-5,TRBJ2-1,TRBD1,13
TGTGCCACCGCTAAGGGCGCGAACACCGGGGAGCTGTTTTTT,CATAKGANTGELFF,many,TRBV24-1,TRBJ2-2,.,14
TGCGCCAGTAGAAGCGGGGGGGTCACAGATACGCAGTATTTT,CASRSGGVTDTQYF,.,TRBV5-1,TRBJ2-3,TRBD2,14
TGTGCCAGCACCGGTGGGGGCAGTTGGGCAGATACGCAGTATTTT,CASTGGGSWADTQYF,many,TRBV5-6,TRBJ2-3,.,15
TGTGCCAGCAGCCCTGGGACAGGGCGAGAGACCCAGTACTTC,CASSPGTGRETQYF,.,TRBV7-2,TRBJ2-5,TRBD1,14
TGTGCCAGCAGCCAAGGTCTAGGGGGCTCCTATAATTCACCCCTCCACTTT,CASSQGLGGSYNSPLHF,many,TRBV4-2,TRBJ1-6,.,17
TGTGCCATCAGCGGGGGGTCCAGCGGAAGCACAGATACGCAGTATTTT,CAISGGSSGSTDTQYF,many,TRBV10-3,TRBJ2-3,TRBD2,16
TGTGCCTGCAGCTACCGGTACGAGCAGTACTTC,CACSYRYEQYF,.,TRBV13,TRBJ2-7,.,11
TGCAGCGTTGACGGGAACACCGGGGAGCTGTTTTTT,CSVDGNTGELFF,many,TRBV29-1,TRBJ2-2,.,12
TGTGCCAGCAGTCTACAGGGGGCCTCCTACGAGCAGTACTTC,CASSLQGASYEQYF,many,TRBV28,TRBJ2-7,TRBD1,14
TGTGCCAGCAGCCAAAAGCACTACGAGCAGTACTTC,CASSQKHYEQYF,many,TRBV3-1,TRBJ2-7,.,12
TGTGCCAGCAGTTTAGTAGCGGGAGATACGCAGTATTTT,CASSLVAGDTQYF,many,TRBV7-9,TRBJ2-3,TRBD2,13
TGTGCCAGCAGCTTAAACCAGGGGGTTTACAATGAGCAGTTCTTC,CASSLNQGVYNEQFF,many,TRBV7-3,TRBJ2-1,TRBD1,15
TGTGCCAGCAGCCAAGATCTTCGGCAGCCCCAGCATTTT,CASSQDLRQPQHF,many,TRBV14,TRBJ1-5,.,13
TGCGCCAGCAGCTTGGGGCTAGACTACAATGAGCAGTTCTTC,CASSLGLDYNEQFF,many,TRBV5-1,TRBJ2-1,.,14
TGTGCCAGCAGTTTGTGGCTAGCGGGGGGACGGAGCACAGATACGCAGTATTTT,CASSLWLAGGRSTDTQYF,many,TRBV28,TRBJ2-3,TRBD2,18
TGTGCCAGCTCACCGTCCGGGACAGGGGGCTACGAGCAGTACTTC,CASSPSGTGGYEQYF,.,TRBV18,TRBJ2-7,TRBD1,15
TGCGCCAGCAGCCAAGACAGGGAAGAGACCCAGTACTTC,CASSQDREETQYF,many,TRBV4-3,TRBJ2-5,.,13
TGCGTCAGCAGCCAAGATAGAACGGGAGTAGCCTACAATGAGCAGTTCTTC,CVSSQDRTGVAYNEQFF,many,TRBV4-3,TRBJ2-1,.,17
TGTGCCAGCAGTACCCCCCCGAACACCGGGGAGCTGTTTTTT,CASSTPPNTGELFF,.,TRBV7-2,TRBJ2-2,.,14